A selection of T cell receptor beta chains follows, all from one sample in a study of memory CD4+ T cells and cytomegalovirus serostatus. Produced via immunoSEQ multiplex PCR; TCRdb's table is partial and in-frame only. The repertoire holds around 60,000 clones, with 75% to 80% as singletons. Sequencing was carried out using memory CD4+ T cells from blood. The receptors derive from an adult in good health and CMV-seronegative. Each CDR3 is given with its conserved first and last residue. D genes are given only for firm matches. Clone size, where shown, is once, few, many, or a class for clones that have expanded.

>TRBD1|15|-|TRBV19
CASSLKPRQGQPQHF
>-|13|-|TRBV5-8
CASSFGFGGELFF
>-|15|-|TRBV28
CASSLGTTANQPQHF
>-|14|once|TRBV4-1
CASSQDWAGGEQYF
>TRBD1|15|-|TRBV5-4
CASSLAGTANTEAFF
>TRBD2|16|-|TRBV27
CASSTPPGGWGNEQFF
>TRBD1|15|once|TRBV27
CASSPRTGGNTEAFF
>-|15|few|TRBV9
CASSLGWDMNTEAFF
>-|15|-|TRBV18
CASSPEGGLADTQYF
>-|18|-|TRBV5-1
CASSLGTEEYATNEKLFF
>-|16|-|TRBV15
CATSRDTSLAPEKLFF
>-|15|-|TRBV5-1
CASSRRWSGANVLTF
>-|14|-|TRBV4-3
CASSQRPRAGELFF
>TRBD2|16|-|TRBV11-2
CASSPRLAGVYNEQFF
>-|12|-|TRBV5-1
CASSLGGYEQYF
>-|11|-|TRBV20-1
CSARDYSSVFF
>TRBD2|17|-|TRBV6-1
CASSGRTSGAPYNEQFF
>TRBD1|15|-|TRBV18
CASSPQNRGPEKLFF
>TRBD1|17|-|TRBV5-6
CASSYWTGQPFIQPQHF
>-|16|-|TRBV6-6
CASSYEGGLPSQPQHF
>-|13|once|TRBV29-1
CSVEEQGRDEQFF
>-|16|-|TRBV7-9
CASSLRQGPSTDTQYF
>TRBD1|13|-|TRBV27
CASTQQGEGGYTF
>TRBD1|15|few|TRBV5-8
CASSWDSSGANVLTF
>-|14|-|TRBV7-2
CASSFSEATDTQYF
>TRBD1|14|-|TRBV7-2
CASSSRQGTYEQYF
>-|14|-|TRBV6-1
CASSEAAGNTEAFF
>-|15|few|TRBV2
CASSGGAGDNSPLHF
>-|17|-|TRBV7-8
CASSLVGAGQILYGYTF
>-|14|few|TRBV19
CASSVQGSNTEAFF
>TRBD1|13|-|TRBV27
CASRGQGYTEAFF
>-|15|-|TRBV7-3
CASSSQPGTNSPLHF
>TRBD2|15|-|TRBV5-1
CASSLSAGGSYEQYF
>TRBD1|14|-|TRBV5-1
CASSLDRGNEKLFF
>-|14|-|TRBV5-1
CASSFGVSYEKLFF
>TRBD2|16|-|TRBV18
CASSPPGSGSTDTQYF
>TRBD1|14|-|TRBV27
CASTGQGTYNEQFF
>-|14|-|TRBV5-1
CASSLGTGNTEAFF
>-|12|-|TRBV4-3
CANTGSNQPQHF
>-|12|-|TRBV7-3
CASSRGDYGYTF
>-|14|-|TRBV6-1
CASSVGGANTEAFF
>-|16|many|TRBV11-2
CASSLGDPGDYYGYTF
>-|13|-|TRBV5-4
CASSLYPGPEAFF
>-|13|-|TRBV7-2
CASSLLVLETQYF
>TRBD2|15|-|TRBV7-3
CASSLTGGSSYEQYF
>TRBD2|15|-|TRBV7-2
CASSWSGNSYNEQFF